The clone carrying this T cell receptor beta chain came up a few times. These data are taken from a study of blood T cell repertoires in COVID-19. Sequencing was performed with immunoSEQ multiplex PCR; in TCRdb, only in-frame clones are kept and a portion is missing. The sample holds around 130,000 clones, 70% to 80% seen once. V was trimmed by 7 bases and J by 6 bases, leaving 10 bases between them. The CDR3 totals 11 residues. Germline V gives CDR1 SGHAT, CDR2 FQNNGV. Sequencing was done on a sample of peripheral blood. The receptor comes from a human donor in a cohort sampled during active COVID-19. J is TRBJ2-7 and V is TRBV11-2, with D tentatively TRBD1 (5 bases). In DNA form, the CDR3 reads TGTGCCAGCACCCCAGGGCGCGAGCAGTACTTC. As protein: CASTPGREQYF.